This T cell receptor beta chain derives from a study of blood T cell repertoires in COVID-19. Overall study: Each recovered donor of Cohort 3 presented with two negative PCRs, clearance, or symptom resolution. Samples taken during acute and convalescent COVID-19 were collected in the United States, Italy and Spain. PBMCs, B-cell-depleted T cells, or T cells provided the cDNA or gDNA that made up the material.

Repertoires were generated with immunoSEQ multiplex PCR, while TCRdb's copy carries only in-frame clones and drops some. The data show a few hundred thousand clones, over 75% seen once. CDR3 length: 14 residues. V trimming: 6 bases; J trimming: 0 bases; junction bases outside the gene matches: 2. Germline CDR1 and CDR2: LNHDA and SQIVND (reference sequence). The age range of participants was 18 to 89 years, with residence in about two dozen US areas. In regard to this clone: The identical CDR3 is also encoded by other nucleotide sequences in the sample.

The receptor was isolated from a middle-aged man in a cohort exposed to, infected with or recovered from COVID-19 (not recorded which). This chain links TRBV19 with TRBJ1-2, with TRBD1 matching over 9 bases. The sequenced sample was PBMCs or T cells enriched from blood (not recorded which). CDR3 in amino acids: CASSRDRANYGYTF. The DNA of the CDR3 is TGTGCCAGTAGCCGGGACAGGGCTAACTATGGCTACACCTTC.